This TCR beta chain was identified during a study of blood T cell repertoires in COVID-19. Study-level information: Whether acute or convalescent, the COVID-19 samples came from the United States, Italy and Spain. Sources were T cells, B-cell-depleted T cells, or PBMCs; the material itself was cDNA or gDNA.

Germline CDR1 reads LGHDT; CDR2 reads YNNKEL (reference sequence). The CDR3 has 13 residues. Trimming left V 1 base short and J 3 bases short, with 7 bases between. In the original analysis: The assay estimated nucleated cells by amplifying reference gene primers. This table comes from immunoSEQ multiplex PCR, and its TCRdb copy is limited to in-frame clones, with some not included. V and J calls and clone size follow that table, whereas D and trimming were derived from the DNA. The table records 150,000 to 200,000 clones, 89% of them present only once. This TCR came from a man between 35 and 55 years old with acute or convalescent COVID-19. What was sequenced was peripheral blood. This chain uses TRBV3-1 (or the pseudogene TRBV3-2) with TRBJ2-7; TRBD1 might be the D (5 bases). The CDR3 bases are TGTGCCAGCAGCCAAGGAAGGGGCTACGAGCAGTACTTC. It translates to CASSQGRGYEQYF.